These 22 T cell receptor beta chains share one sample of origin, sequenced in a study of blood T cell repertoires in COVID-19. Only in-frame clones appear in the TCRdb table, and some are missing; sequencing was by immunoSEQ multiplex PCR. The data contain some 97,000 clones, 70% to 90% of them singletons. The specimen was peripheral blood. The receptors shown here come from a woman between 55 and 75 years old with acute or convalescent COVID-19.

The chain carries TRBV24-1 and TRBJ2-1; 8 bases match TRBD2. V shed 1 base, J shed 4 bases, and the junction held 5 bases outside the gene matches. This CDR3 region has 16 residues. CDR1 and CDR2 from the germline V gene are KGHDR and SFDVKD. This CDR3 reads CATSDFTSGSYNEQFF. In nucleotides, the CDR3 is TGTGCCACCAGTGATTTTACTAGCGGAAGTTACAATGAGCAGTTCTTC.

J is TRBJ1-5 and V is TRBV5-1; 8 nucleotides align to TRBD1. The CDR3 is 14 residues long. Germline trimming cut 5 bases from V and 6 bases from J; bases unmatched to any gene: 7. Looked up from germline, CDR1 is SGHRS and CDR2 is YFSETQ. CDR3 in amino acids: CASSHGQGGQPQHF. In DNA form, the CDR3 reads TGCGCCAGCAGTCACGGACAGGGAGGTCAGCCCCAGCATTTT.

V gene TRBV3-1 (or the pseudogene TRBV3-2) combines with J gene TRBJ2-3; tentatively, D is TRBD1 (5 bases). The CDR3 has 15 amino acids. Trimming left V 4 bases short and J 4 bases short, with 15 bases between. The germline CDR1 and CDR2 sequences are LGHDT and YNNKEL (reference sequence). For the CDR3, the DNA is TGTGCCAGCAGCCTCGGACAATTTAAGGCAGATACGCAGTATTTT. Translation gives CASSLGQFKADTQYF.

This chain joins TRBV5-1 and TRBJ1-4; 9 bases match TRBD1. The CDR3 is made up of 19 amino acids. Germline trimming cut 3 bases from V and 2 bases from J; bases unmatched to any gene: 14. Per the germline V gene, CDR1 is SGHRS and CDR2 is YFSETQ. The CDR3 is CASSSTTGGKGRTNEKLFF. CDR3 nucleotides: TGCGCCAGCAGCTCCACTACAGGGGGCAAGGGGAGGACTAATGAAAAACTGTTTTTT.

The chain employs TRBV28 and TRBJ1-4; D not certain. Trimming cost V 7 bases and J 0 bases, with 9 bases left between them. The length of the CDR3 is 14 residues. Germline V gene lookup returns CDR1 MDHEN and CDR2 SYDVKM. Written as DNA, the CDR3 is TGTGCCAGCACCATACAGACAACTAATGAAAAACTGTTTTTT. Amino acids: CASTIQTTNEKLFF.

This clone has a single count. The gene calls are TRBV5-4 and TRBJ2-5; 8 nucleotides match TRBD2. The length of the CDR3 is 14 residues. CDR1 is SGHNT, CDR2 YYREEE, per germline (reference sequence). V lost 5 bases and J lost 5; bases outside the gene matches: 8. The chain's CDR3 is CASRRAGVGETQYF. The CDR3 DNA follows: TGTGCCAGCAGGAGAGCGGGAGTAGGTGAGACCCAGTACTTC.

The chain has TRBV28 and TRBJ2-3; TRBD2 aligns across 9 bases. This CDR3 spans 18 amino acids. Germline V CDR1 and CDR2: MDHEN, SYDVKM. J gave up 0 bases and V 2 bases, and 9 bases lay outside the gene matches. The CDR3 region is CASSLPLIAGASTDTQYF. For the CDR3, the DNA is TGTGCCAGCAGTTTACCCCTTATAGCGGGAGCTAGCACAGATACGCAGTATTTT.

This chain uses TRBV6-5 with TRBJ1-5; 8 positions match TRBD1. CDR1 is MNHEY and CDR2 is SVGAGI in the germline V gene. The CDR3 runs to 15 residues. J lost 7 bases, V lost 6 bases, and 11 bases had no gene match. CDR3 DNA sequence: TGTGCCAGCAGACCGTCAGGGGGCGCGATCCAGCCCCAGCATTTT. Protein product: CASRPSGGAIQPQHF.

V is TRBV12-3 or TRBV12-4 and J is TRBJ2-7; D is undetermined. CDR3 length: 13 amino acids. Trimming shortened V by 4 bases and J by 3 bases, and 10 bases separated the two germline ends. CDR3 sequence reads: CASSSTSHYEQYF. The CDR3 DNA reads TGTGCCAGCAGTTCGACTTCGCACTACGAGCAGTACTTC.

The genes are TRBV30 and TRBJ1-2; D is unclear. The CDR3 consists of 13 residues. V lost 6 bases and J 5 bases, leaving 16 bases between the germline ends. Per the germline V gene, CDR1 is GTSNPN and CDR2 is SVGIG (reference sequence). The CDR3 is CACPRVTEYGYTF. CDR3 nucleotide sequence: TGTGCCTGTCCTCGGGTAACGGAGTATGGCTACACCTTC.

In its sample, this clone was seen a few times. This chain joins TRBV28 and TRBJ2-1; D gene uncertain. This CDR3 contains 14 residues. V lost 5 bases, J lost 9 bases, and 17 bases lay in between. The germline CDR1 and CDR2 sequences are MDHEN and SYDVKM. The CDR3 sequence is CASSPPPPHTEQFF. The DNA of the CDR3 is TGTGCCAGCAGTCCTCCACCGCCCCACACTGAGCAGTTCTTC.

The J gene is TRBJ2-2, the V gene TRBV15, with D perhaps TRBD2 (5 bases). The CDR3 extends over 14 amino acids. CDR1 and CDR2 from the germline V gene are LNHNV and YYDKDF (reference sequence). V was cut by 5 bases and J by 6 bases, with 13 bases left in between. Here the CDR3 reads CATSLRTRPGELFF. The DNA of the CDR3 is TGTGCCACCAGCTTAAGGACTCGCCCCGGGGAGCTGTTTTTT.

The CDR3 loop reads CASSTGSQETQYF. DNA for the CDR3: TGCGCCAGCAGTACAGGGAGCCAAGAGACCCAGTACTTC. This sequence joins TRBV10-1 and TRBJ2-5; D possibly corresponds to TRBD1 (6 bases). The V end was cut by 5 bases, the J end by 1 base, with 8 bases between. The germline gives CDR1 WNHNN, CDR2 SYGVQD (reference sequence). This CDR3 region has 13 residues.

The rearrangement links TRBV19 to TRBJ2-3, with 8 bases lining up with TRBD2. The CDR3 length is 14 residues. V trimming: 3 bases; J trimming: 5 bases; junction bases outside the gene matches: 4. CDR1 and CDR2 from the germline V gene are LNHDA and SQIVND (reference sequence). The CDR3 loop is CASSMGLVIDTQYF. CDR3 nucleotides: TGTGCCAGTAGTATGGGACTAGTTATAGATACGCAGTATTTT.

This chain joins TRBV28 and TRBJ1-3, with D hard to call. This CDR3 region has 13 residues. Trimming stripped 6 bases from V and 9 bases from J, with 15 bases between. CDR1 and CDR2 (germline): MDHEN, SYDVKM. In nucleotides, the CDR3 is TGTGCCAGCAGCTGGGCTTCAGAAGCCACCATATATTTT. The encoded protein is CASSWASEATIYF.

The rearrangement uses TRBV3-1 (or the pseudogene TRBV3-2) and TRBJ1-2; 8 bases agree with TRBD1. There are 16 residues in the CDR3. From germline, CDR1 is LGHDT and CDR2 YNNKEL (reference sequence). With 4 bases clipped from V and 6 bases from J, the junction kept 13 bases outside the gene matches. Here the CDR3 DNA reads TGTGCCAGCAGCCTGGGAACCGGACAGGGTTGGAATGGCTACACCTTC. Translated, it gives CASSLGTGQGWNGYTF.

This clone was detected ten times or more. The CDR3 DNA is TGTGCCAGCACCCGGGACAGGGACACTGAAGCTTTCTTT. Translating gives CASTRDRDTEAFF. The chain combines TRBV7-9 with TRBJ1-1; 9 bases map to TRBD1. Germline assignment: CDR1 SEHNR and CDR2 FQNEAQ (reference sequence). The CDR3 loop spans 13 amino acids. The J segment lost 3 bases and the V segment lost 7 bases, leaving 3 bases of the junction unmatched.

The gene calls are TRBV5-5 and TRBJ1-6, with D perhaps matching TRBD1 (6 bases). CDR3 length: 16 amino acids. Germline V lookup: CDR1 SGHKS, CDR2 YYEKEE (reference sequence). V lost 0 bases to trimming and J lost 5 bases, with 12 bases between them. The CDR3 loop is CASSLGGLGDNSPLHF. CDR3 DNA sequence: TGTGCCAGCAGCTTGGGGGGGCTAGGCGATAATTCACCCCTCCACTTT.

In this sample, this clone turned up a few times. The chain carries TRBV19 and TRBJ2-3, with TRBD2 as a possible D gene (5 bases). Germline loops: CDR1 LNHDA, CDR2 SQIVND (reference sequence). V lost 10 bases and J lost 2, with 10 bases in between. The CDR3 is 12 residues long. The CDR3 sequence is CATKDFTDTQYF. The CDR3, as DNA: TGTGCCACCAAGGACTTCACAGATACGCAGTATTTT.

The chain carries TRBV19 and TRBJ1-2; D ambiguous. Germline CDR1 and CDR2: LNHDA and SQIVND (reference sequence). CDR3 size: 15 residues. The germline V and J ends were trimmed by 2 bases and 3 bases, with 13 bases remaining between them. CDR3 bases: TGTGCCAGTAGTATAAGAACAGATACCTACTATGGCTACACCTTC. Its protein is CASSIRTDTYYGYTF.

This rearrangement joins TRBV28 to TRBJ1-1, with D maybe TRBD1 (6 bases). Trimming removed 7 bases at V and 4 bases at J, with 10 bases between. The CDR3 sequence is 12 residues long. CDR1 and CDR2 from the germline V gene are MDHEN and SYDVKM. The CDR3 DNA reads TGTGCCAGCACCAAAGGGGGCACTGAAGCTTTCTTT. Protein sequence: CASTKGGTEAFF.

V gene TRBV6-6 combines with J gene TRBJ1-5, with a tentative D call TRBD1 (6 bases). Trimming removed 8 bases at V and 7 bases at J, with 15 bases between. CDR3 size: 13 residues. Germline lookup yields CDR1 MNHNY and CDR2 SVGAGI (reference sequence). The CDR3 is CASRGQSGQPQHF. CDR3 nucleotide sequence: TGTGCCAGCCGTGGACAGTCGGGCCAGCCCCAGCATTTT.